The T cell receptor beta chain under discussion was sequenced for a study of T cell changes during pregnancy in multiple sclerosis. The CDR3 is made up of 13 amino acids. V shed 3 bases and J shed 7 bases, with 13 bases lying between them. CDR1 is SQVTM and CDR2 is ANQGSEA in the germline V gene. Here immunoSEQ multiplex PCR was the method, and the copy in TCRdb shows in-frame clones only, minus some. Of more than 85,000 clones listed, just over 90% are singletons. The chain joins TRBV29-1 to TRBJ2-1; a weak D match, TRBD2 (6 bases). This sample comprised peripheral blood, obtained in the third trimester of pregnancy. This receptor was identified in a female donor in good health, enrolled as a control in a pregnancy study. CDR3 residues: CSVDFSGGNEQFF. The DNA for the CDR3 is TGCAGCGTTGATTTTTCCGGGGGAAATGAGCAGTTCTTC.